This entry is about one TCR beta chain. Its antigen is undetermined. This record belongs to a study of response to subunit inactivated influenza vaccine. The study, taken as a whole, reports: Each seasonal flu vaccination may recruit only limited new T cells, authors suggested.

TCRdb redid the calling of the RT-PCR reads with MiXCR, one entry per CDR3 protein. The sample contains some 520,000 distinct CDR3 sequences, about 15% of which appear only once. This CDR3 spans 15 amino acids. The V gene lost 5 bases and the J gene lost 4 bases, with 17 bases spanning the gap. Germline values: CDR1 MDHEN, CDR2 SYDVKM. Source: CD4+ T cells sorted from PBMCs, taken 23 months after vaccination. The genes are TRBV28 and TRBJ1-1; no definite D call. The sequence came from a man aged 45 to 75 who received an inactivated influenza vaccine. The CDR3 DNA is TGTGCCAGCAGTCAGGCCGGGAGTGAGAGCACTGAAGCTTTCTTT. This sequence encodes CASSQAGSESTEAFF.